Shown below are 29 T cell receptor beta chains from a single sample sequenced in a study of tumor-infiltrating lymphocytes in oesophageal squamous cell carcinoma. MiXCR was run by TCRdb on the reads, yielding one entry per CDR3 protein. The sample records about 12,000 distinct CDR3 sequences, 50% to 65% being singletons. The sequenced material came from blood. These receptors originate from a female donor with esophageal squamous cell carcinoma.

The DNA for the CDR3 is TGTGCCAGCAGTGGACAGCCTGAAATCACAGATACGCAGTATTTT. Residues: CASSGQPEITDTQYF. V gene TRBV6-6 combines with J gene TRBJ2-3; weak D call: TRBD1 (6 bases). V lost 5 bases and J lost 2, with 14 bases in between. Germline assignment: CDR1 MNHNY and CDR2 SVGAGI (reference sequence). This CDR3 comprises 15 residues.

The chain combines TRBV7-6 with TRBJ2-1; TRBD2 aligns across 13 bases. The germline V gene encodes CDR1 SGHVS and CDR2 FNYEAQ. The CDR3 runs to 17 residues. After removal of 5 bases from V and 5 bases from J, the junction contained 9 bases not matched to a gene. Here the CDR3 DNA reads TGTGCCAGCAGCGAACTCACTAGCGGGGGGGCTAACAATGAGCAGTTCTTC. Its protein product is CASSELTSGGANNEQFF.

In DNA form, the CDR3 reads TGTGCCAGCAGACGGGACAGTATCTACGAGCAGTACTTC. Translation: CASRRDSIYEQYF. The chain links TRBV6-1 to TRBJ2-1, with 7 bases fitting TRBD1. Near its end, the DNA agrees better with TRBJ2-7, so the J call may be wrong. The germline V gene encodes CDR1 MNHNS and CDR2 SASEGT. The CDR3 consists of 13 residues.

A remark on this clonotype: At one of its ends the junction is not consistent with the germline gene, which may arise from a read error. The chain employs TRBV7-2 and TRBJ2-1; D is ambiguous. The end of the DNA fits TRBJ2-5 better, so the J call may be wrong. The CDR3 is 15 amino acids. The germline CDR1 and CDR2 sequences are SGHTA and FQGNSA. CDR3 sequence (DNA): TGTGCCAGCAGCCGCCAGGTGGTCTCCCAAGCGACCCAGTACTTC. This translates into CASSRQVVSQATQYF.

This clonotype is medium-sized (0.01 to 0.1%) within its sample. The chain joins TRBV28 to TRBJ1-4, with TRBD1 as a possible D gene (6 bases). There are 13 residues in the CDR3. CDR1 is MDHEN and CDR2 is SYDVKM in the germline V gene. Trimming took 6 bases from V and 5 from J, leaving 10 bases between them. The CDR3 protein is CASRTGWNEKLFF. CDR3 coding DNA: TGTGCCAGCAGGACAGGTTGGAATGAAAAACTGTTTTTT. The variable domain in full, completed from reference TRBV28 and TRBJ1-4, reads DVKVTQSSRYLVKRTGEKVFLECVQDMDHENMFWYRQDPGLGLRLIYFSYDVKMKEKGDIPEGYSVSREKKERFSLILESASTNQTSMYLCASRTGWNEKLFFGSGTQLSVL.

The table lists this clonotype with a few counts. The CDR3 DNA sequence: TGTGCCAGCAGCTTGTTTGAAGCGGTTCTCGAGACCCAGTACTTC. It yields the protein CASSLFEAVLETQYF. This chain links TRBV7-8 with TRBJ2-5, with D perhaps matching TRBD2 (5 bases). There are 15 residues in the CDR3. With 3 bases removed from V and 5 bases from J, the gap between germline ends came to 16 bases. Germline V gene sequence: CDR1 SGHVS, CDR2 FQNEAQ.

The chain joins TRBV7-2 to TRBJ1-4, with a tentative D call TRBD1 (5 bases). The CDR3 extends over 14 amino acids. V lost 3 bases, J lost 5 bases, and 10 bases lay in between. Germline V CDR1 and CDR2: SGHTA, FQGNSA. The CDR3 loop reads CASSLWGPNEKLFF. DNA of the CDR3: TGTGCCAGCAGCTTGTGGGGCCCCAATGAAAAACTGTTTTTT.

The chain has TRBV7-3 and TRBJ2-5, with TRBD1 matching over 9 bases. The CDR3 extends over 16 amino acids. V lost 8 bases and J lost 1; bases outside the gene matches: 11. In germline, CDR1 is SGHTA, CDR2 FQGTGA. The CDR3 DNA reads TGTGCCAGCTACCTCCGGGACAGGGTTACCCAAGAGACCCAGTACTTC. Amino acid sequence: CASYLRDRVTQETQYF.

The gene calls are TRBV7-8 and TRBJ2-1; 8 bases are a match to TRBD2. Germline V gene sequence: CDR1 SGHVS, CDR2 FQNEAQ. This CDR3 is 13 amino acids long. Written as DNA, the CDR3 is TGTGTCACAAAGCGGGGGAGGAACAATGAGCAGTTCTTC. Amino acid sequence: CVTKRGRNNEQFF.

This chain connects TRBV11-2 to TRBJ2-3, with D maybe TRBD1 (5 bases). The J call could be wrong; TRBJ2-5 is a better fit for the DNA end. The CDR3 length is 14 residues. The germline gives CDR1 SGHAT, CDR2 FQNNGV. Here the CDR3 reads CASSLGVNGETQYF. The DNA for the CDR3 is TGTGCCAGCAGCCTAGGGGTAAATGGAGAGACCCAGTACTTC.

V gene TRBV7-3 combines with J gene TRBJ2-5, with D tentatively TRBD2 (5 bases). Germline assignment: CDR1 SGHTA and CDR2 FQGTGA. CDR3 size: 14 residues. The V end lost 0 bases, the J end lost 11 bases, and 16 bases lay between the germline ends. In nucleotides, the CDR3 is TGTGCCAGCAGCTTAACGTACGGGGTAAGGGAGCAGTACTTC. Its protein is CASSLTYGVREQYF.

This clonotype was seen a handful of times. The rearrangement uses TRBV7-6 and TRBJ2-3; D might be TRBD1 (6 bases). Germline V gene data show CDR1 as SGHVS and CDR2 as FNYEAQ. The CDR3 runs to 15 residues. V was cut by 7 bases and J by 0 bases, with 14 bases left in between. This chain's CDR3 is CASTQITGSTDTQYF. The CDR3 nucleotides read TGTGCCAGCACCCAGATAACAGGGAGCACAGATACGCAGTATTTT.

The table lists this clonotype with a count of one. The rearrangement joins TRBV28 to TRBJ2-6, with 8 bases that match TRBD1. The CDR3 has 15 amino acids. V lost 6 bases and J lost 2; bases outside the gene matches: 3. The germline V gene encodes CDR1 MDHEN and CDR2 SYDVKM. The CDR3 DNA is TGTGCCAGCAGCTCAGGGGGCGCTGGGGCCAACGTCCTGACTTTC. This translates into CASSSGGAGANVLTF.

This clonotype ranks as medium-sized. The J gene is TRBJ1-1, the V gene TRBV6-6, with D hard to call. In germline, CDR1 is MNHNY, CDR2 SVGAGI (reference sequence). The CDR3 sequence is 16 residues long. The V gene lost 0 bases and the J gene lost 0 bases, with 11 bases spanning the gap. As DNA, the CDR3 is TGTGCCAGCAGTTACTCGACCACATTCATGAACACTGAAGCTTTCTTT. Protein sequence: CASSYSTTFMNTEAFF.

The chain carries TRBV6-1 and TRBJ2-5, with D unresolved. The DNA end lines up better with TRBJ2-7; the J call may be wrong. Germline V gene data show CDR1 as MNHNS and CDR2 as SASEGT. CDR3 length: 13 amino acids. CDR3 nucleotide sequence: TGTGCCAGCAGTGAAGCCTTGAGGTACGAGCAGTACTTC. This gives the protein CASSEALRYEQYF.

The chain employs TRBV7-2 and TRBJ2-5; 7 bases are a match to TRBD1. The DNA end is a closer match to TRBJ2-7, so the J assignment may be wrong. Per germline, CDR1 SGHTA and CDR2 FQGNSA. This CDR3 has 14 amino acids. Here the CDR3 reads CASSFRDRGNEQYF. CDR3 coding DNA: TGTGCCAGCAGCTTCCGGGACAGAGGCAACGAGCAGTACTTC.

This clonotype occurred a few times. The V gene is TRBV7-6, the J gene TRBJ2-7, with TRBD2 matching 12 bases. Matching the DNA end better, TRBJ2-5 makes the J call doubtful. The CDR3 is 16 amino acids. Germline loops: CDR1 SGHVS, CDR2 FNYEAQ. The DNA for the CDR3 is TGTGCCAGCAGCCTGACTAGCGGGAGTGGATGCGAGACCCAGTACTTC. As protein: CASSLTSGSGCETQYF.

This clonotype is medium-sized. The rearrangement uses TRBV12-3 or TRBV12-4 and TRBJ2-1; D unclear. The V and J ends lost 3 bases and 7 bases respectively, with 7 bases between them. This CDR3 has 12 amino acids. CDR3 loop: CASSLMQNEQFF. CDR3 in DNA: TGTGCCAGCAGTTTGATGCAGAATGAGCAGTTCTTC.

This rearrangement joins TRBV7-3 to TRBJ2-5, with D maybe TRBD2 (6 bases). V was cut by 2 bases and J by 11 bases, with 24 bases left in between. Looked up from germline, CDR1 is SGHTA and CDR2 is FQGTGA. This CDR3 spans 16 amino acids. The CDR3 protein is CASSLGSSGLANEQYF. CDR3 nucleotides: TGTGCCAGCAGCTTAGGCAGTAGCGGTCTGGCCAATGAGCAGTACTTC.

The V gene is TRBV12-3 or TRBV12-4, the J gene TRBJ1-5; the D gene is possibly TRBD1 (6 bases). The CDR3 runs 14 residues. The V and J ends lost 6 bases and 0 bases respectively, with 9 bases between them. The CDR3 sequence: CASSGTNSNQPQHF. The CDR3 DNA follows: TGTGCCAGCAGCGGGACAAATAGCAATCAGCCCCAGCATTTT.

Points on this clonotype: One end of the junction is discordant with germline, which a read error may explain. The CDR3 sequence: CATSADRVNSPLHF. CDR3 DNA: TGTGCCACCAGTGCTGACAGGGTTAATTCACCCCTCCACTTC. V gene TRBV24-1 combines with J gene TRBJ2-7; the match to TRBD1 covers 7 bases. Germline CDR1 reads KGHDR; CDR2 reads SFDVKD. CDR3 size: 14 residues.

The V gene is TRBV7-6, the J gene TRBJ2-5, with 7 bases matching TRBD2. The CDR3 has 14 residues. Trimming cost V 5 bases and J 5 bases; bases outside gene matches: 8. CDR1 is SGHVS and CDR2 is FNYEAQ in the germline V gene. The CDR3, as DNA: TGTGCCAGCAGCCCCGGGACTATTGGGGAGACCCAGTACTTC. Its translation: CASSPGTIGETQYF.

This clonotype ranks as medium-sized. The junction departs from germline at one end; a sequencing error may be responsible. The gene calls are TRBV7-7 and TRBJ2-5; no clear D gene. Germline assignment: CDR1 SSHAT and CDR2 FNYEAQ (reference sequence). The CDR3 length is 15 residues. CDR3: CASSLSASSYNEQYF. The CDR3 DNA is TGTGCTAGCAGCTTGTCGGCAAGCTCCTACAATGAGCAGTACTTC.

About this clonotype: Mismatch with germline at one junction end may stem from a read error. The V gene is TRBV7-8, the J gene TRBJ2-1, with D perhaps matching TRBD2 (5 bases). This CDR3 is built from 15 residues. Germline V gene sequence: CDR1 SGHVS, CDR2 FQNEAQ. This CDR3 reads CASSFRLPNTGELYF. The DNA for the CDR3 is TGTGCCAGCAGCTTTCGACTGCCGAACACCGGGGAGCTGTACTTC.

For this clonotype: A much larger clone sits a single nucleotide away, making a read error possible. CDR3 loop: CASAAANEQYF. The CDR3 bases are TGCGCCAGCGCGGCAGCCAATGAGCAGTACTTC. V gene TRBV5-1 combines with J gene TRBJ2-7; D not certain. The germline CDR1 and CDR2 sequences are SGHRS and YFSETQ. The CDR3 is 11 residues long. V was trimmed by 7 bases and J by 7 bases, leaving 12 bases between them.

This clonotype is labeled as medium-sized. The chain joins TRBV6-6 to TRBJ2-2, with 7 bases lining up with TRBD1. The germline CDR1 and CDR2 sequences are MNHNY and SVGAGI (reference sequence). The CDR3 is 15 amino acids. J was trimmed by 3 bases and V by 1 base; bases with no gene match: 2. In DNA, the CDR3 is TGTGCCAGCAGTTACTGGCAGGGGGACACCGGGGAGCTGTTTTTT. Amino acid sequence: CASSYWQGDTGELFF.

The J gene is TRBJ2-5, the V gene TRBV11-2; 7 positions agree with TRBD1. The J call is in doubt because the DNA end fits TRBJ2-1 better. Germline loops: CDR1 SGHAT, CDR2 FQNNGV. The CDR3 is 14 residues long. CDR3 nucleotides: TGTGCCAGCAGCGGTCGATTAGGGGGCGGTGAGCAGTTCTTC. Translation: CASSGRLGGGEQFF.

The genes are TRBV11-3 and TRBJ2-7; 7 nucleotides agree with TRBD1. The DNA matches TRBJ2-1 better at its end, which makes the J call doubtful. The CDR3 covers 13 residues. The germline CDR1 and CDR2 sequences are SGHNT and YENEEA. The CDR3 bases are TGTGCCAGCAGCCCCAGACAGGGAAGGGAGCAGTTCTTC. The encoded protein is CASSPRQGREQFF.

The V gene is TRBV7-6, the J gene TRBJ2-5, with D perhaps TRBD2 (7 bases). The germline V gene has CDR1 SGHVS and CDR2 FNYEAQ. V was cut by 2 bases and J by 3 bases, with 22 bases left in between. CDR3 length: 18 amino acids. This chain's CDR3 is CASSLQGGGGAFKETQYF. The DNA for the CDR3 is TGTGCCAGCAGCTTACAGGGTGGCGGGGGCGCTTTTAAAGAGACCCAGTACTTC.